The present TCR beta chain was sequenced within a study of T cell responses to AZD1222 COVID-19 vaccine. Measured with immunoSEQ multiplex PCR; TCRdb has only the in-frame clones, and not every one. The repertoire holds 100,000 to 150,000 clones, with about 89% as singletons. Study-wide results and limits: The CD4 TCRs associated with vaccination extended across spike and predominated at 160-218 and 743-854. Mostly white British, mostly female donors; authors suggested clonal diversity may be underestimated. Nearly half of unique spike-specific TCRs reportedly avoided B.1.351 and B.1.1.7 mutated regions.

In the case of this clone: Its target is not known.

The V gene end was trimmed by 7 bases and the J gene end by 7 bases; junction bases not matched to a gene: 8. CDR3 size: 15 residues. Germline V gene lookup returns CDR1 SEHNR and CDR2 FQNEAQ (reference sequence). This TCR came from an adult in good health. Sample: peripheral blood, taken on day 0 of AZD1222 vaccination. The V gene is TRBV7-9, the J gene TRBJ1-4, with TRBD1 matching over 11 bases. For the CDR3, the DNA is TGTGCCAGCAAAAAAGGACAGGGGGCATTTGAAAAACTGTTTTTT. Translating gives CASKKGQGAFEKLFF.